This TCR beta chain comes out of a study of T cell responses to AZD1222 COVID-19 vaccine. General study points: Nearly half of the spike-specific TCRs reportedly recognize variant regions that carry no mutations. Among the donors, most were white British and more were female, and clonal diversity was possibly underestimated.

Looked up from germline, CDR1 is ENHRY and CDR2 is SYGVKD. V was clipped by 0 bases and J by 4 bases, with 21 bases between them. The CDR3 is made up of 18 amino acids. A remark on this clone: Its cognate antigen is unknown.

Data came from immunoSEQ multiplex PCR; TCRdb stores just in-frame clones and leaves some out. The data hold 79,000 or so clones, with approximately 89% observed a single time. The TCR originated in an adult who received the AZD1222 COVID-19 vaccine. Sequences were derived from peripheral blood, sampled 28 days after the second AZD1222 dose. The chain carries TRBV10-3 and TRBJ1-2; D is perhaps TRBD1 (5 bases). The CDR3 loop reads CAISESSLVGERGYGYTF. The CDR3 region has the DNA TGTGCCATCAGTGAGTCTTCTCTTGTGGGGGAGCGAGGCTATGGCTACACCTTC.